The rows below give T cell receptor beta chains drawn from one sample of a study of human T cells and chemical hapten exposure. TCRdb re-analysed the RACE reads in MiXCR, keeping a single row per CDR3 protein. The sample has about 80,000 distinct CDR3 sequences, around a tenth seen once. The sample in question was whole blood, obtained in connection with sensitization to the hapten diphenylcyclopropenone (DPC). The receptors shown here come from a man younger than 35 with alopecia areata. Some clones in this sample may be carry-over from other donors' samples. CDR3s include the opening cysteine and the closing phenylalanine or tryptophan. Each record gives: J gene, V gene, clone size, D gene, CDR3 DNA, CDR3 protein. The D gene is left open where the match is weak. Size values are once, few and many counts, or a class for expanded clones, and some rows have none.

TRBJ2-5	TRBV7-3	many	-	TGTGCCAGCAGCTTAGACTACAACCAAGAGACCCAGTACTTC	CASSLDYNQETQYF
TRBJ2-7	TRBV7-2	many	-	TGTGCCAGCAGCTTAGGCAGGGAGGCCGAGCAGTACTTC	CASSLGREAEQYF
TRBJ1-4	TRBV12-3/TRBV12-4	few	-	TGTGCCAGCAGTTACAGGGCATCTAATGAAAAACTGTTTTTT	CASSYRASNEKLFF
TRBJ2-1	TRBV7-6	few	-	TGTGCCAGCAGCTTGCGGGCCTACAATGAGCAGTTCTTC	CASSLRAYNEQFF
TRBJ1-6	TRBV6-6	many	TRBD1	TGTGGCACGAACAGGGGAATGAATTCACCCCTCCACTTT	CGTNRGMNSPLHF
TRBJ1-6	TRBV2	many	-	TGTGCCAGCAGGACGGACAGTAGCAATTCACCCCTCCACTTT	CASRTDSSNSPLHF
TRBJ1-5	TRBV6-2/TRBV6-3	many	-	TGTGCCAGCGCTGGGGGGGGCGTCCTCCATCAGCCCCAGCATTTT	CASAGGGVLHQPQHF
TRBJ2-4	TRBV7-6	many	-	TGTGCCAGCAGCCCCCTGCCCCTAGCCAAAAACATTCAGTACTTC	CASSPLPLAKNIQYF
TRBJ2-3	TRBV5-4	many	-	TGTGCCAGCAGCTCGGTTGGTACAGATACGCAGTATTTT	CASSSVGTDTQYF
TRBJ2-2	TRBV7-3	-	-	TGTGCCAGCAGCTTTCACAGGGAGGCCGGGGAGCTGTTTTTT	CASSFHREAGELFF
TRBJ2-7	TRBV3-1	few	TRBD2	TGTGCCAGCGGGCGGGGGGACTCCTACGAGCAGTACTTC	CASGRGDSYEQYF
TRBJ1-5	TRBV20-1	few	-	TGCAGTACACGGAGGGGGTGGAATCAGCCCCAGCATTTT	CSTRRGWNQPQHF
TRBJ1-5	TRBV28	-	-	TGTGCCAGCAGTTTACGCACTGGCAATCAGCCCCAGCATTTT	CASSLRTGNQPQHF
TRBJ2-1	TRBV6-4	few	TRBD2	TGTGCCAGCAGTGTCAGCGGGGCCGACTACAATGAGCAGTTCTTC	CASSVSGADYNEQFF
TRBJ2-5	TRBV29-1	many	-	TGCAGCGTTGGGAATCGAGAGACCCAGTACTTC	CSVGNRETQYF
TRBJ2-3	TRBV4-2	-	-	TGTGCCAGCAGCCAAGTGGAGGGTACGCAGTATTTT	CASSQVEGTQYF
TRBJ1-6	TRBV18	-	-	TGTGCCAGCTCACCATATTCGGAAAATTATTCACCCCTCCACTTT	CASSPYSENYSPLHF